Presented here are 16 T cell receptor beta chains from one specimen sequenced in a study of T cells in Graves' hyperthyroidism and ophthalmopathy (dated by TCRdb to the late 2010s). Library prep was done by multiplex PCR. Sequencer: Illumina HiSeq 2000. TCR beta CDR3 regions were amplified from RNA transcripts. For the first round of RT-PCR on the TCR CDR3, the HTBI primer set was used together with the Qiagen OneStep RT-PCR kit. Starting from the raw public reads, TCRdb applied fastp trimming at Q25, assembled clones with MiXCR and retained in-frame beta chains. Every distinct CDR3 protein forms one entry, paired with its most common genes and DNA. Here the sample has 300,000 to 450,000 distinct CDR3 sequences; about 14% occur a single time. About 18% of the sample is in the top ten clones. Sequencing was carried out using blood. The source of these receptors is a woman aged 30 to 39 with Graves' ophthalmopathy.

This clonotype was counted ten times or more. V is TRBV5-1 and J is TRBJ1-5; D remains ambiguous. The CDR3 sequence is 17 residues long. The V gene's germline CDR1 is SGHRS and CDR2 YFSETQ. The germline V and J ends were trimmed by 5 bases and 2 bases, with 20 bases remaining between them. CDR3 bases: TGCGCCAGCAGTCCCGGTCTGTGGGGAGTTGGCAATCAGCCCCAGCATTTT. The encoded protein is CASSPGLWGVGNQPQHF.

In its sample, this clonotype was seen a few times. V usage is TRBV19 and J usage is TRBJ1-2, with D tentatively TRBD1 (5 bases). The germline CDR1 and CDR2 sequences are LNHDA and SQIVND (reference sequence). Between the trimmed V and J ends, which lost 6 bases and 0 bases, there was a span of 17 bases. This CDR3 contains 16 residues. The CDR3 sequence: CASSPPPGRANYGYTF. CDR3 sequence (DNA): TGTGCCAGTAGCCCCCCCCCGGGGCGAGCTAACTATGGCTACACCTTC.

The chain carries TRBV6-1 and TRBJ2-3, with D maybe TRBD1 (6 bases). The germline CDR1 and CDR2 sequences are MNHNS and SASEGT. Trimming removed 5 bases from V and 0 bases from J, with 15 bases in between. The CDR3 is 16 residues long. CDR3 nucleotide sequence: TGTGCCAGCAGTCGACAGGAGAGGGTTAGCACAGATACGCAGTATTTT. Translation gives CASSRQERVSTDTQYF.

This clonotype was observed at least ten times. The chain is built from TRBV30 and TRBJ1-6, with 12 bases aligning to TRBD1. The germline gives CDR1 GTSNPN, CDR2 SVGIG (reference sequence). V gave up 2 bases and J gave up 7 bases; unmatched junction bases: 6. This CDR3 spans 16 amino acids. The CDR3 DNA is TGTGCCTGGAGTAGTGGGACAGGGGGCTGGAATTCACCCCTCCACTTT. Amino acid sequence: CAWSSGTGGWNSPLHF.

The CDR3 region has the DNA TGTGCCACCGGACAGGAACGTAATGAAAAACTGTTTTTT. Amino acid sequence: CATGQERNEKLFF. This chain links TRBV6-1 with TRBJ1-4; TRBD1 matches 7 bases. The CDR3 spans 13 residues. The V gene end was trimmed by 10 bases and the J gene end by 4 bases; junction bases not matched to a gene: 6. Germline values: CDR1 MNHNS, CDR2 SASEGT.

Comment on this clonotype: This clone may be a read error of a much larger clone one base away. The rearrangement uses TRBV2 and TRBJ1-4; possible D gene TRBD1, 5 bases. The CDR3 has 11 amino acids. The germline V and J ends were trimmed by 6 bases and 13 bases, with 12 bases remaining between them. The germline gives CDR1 SNHLY, CDR2 FYNNEI. The CDR3 reads CASRPRGGLFF. Here the CDR3 DNA reads TGTGCCAGCAGACCCCGGGGCGGACTGTTTTTT.

V gene TRBV20-1 combines with J gene TRBJ1-5, with a tentative D call TRBD1 (5 bases). Trimming left V 4 bases short and J 2 bases short, with 15 bases between. From germline, CDR1 is DFQATT and CDR2 SNEGSKA (reference sequence). The CDR3 spans 15 residues. CDR3 sequence: CSATVRGTGNQPQHF. In nucleotides, the CDR3 is TGCAGTGCTACCGTACGGGGGACTGGCAATCAGCCCCAGCATTTT.

This clonotype was observed at least ten times. The genes are TRBV27 and TRBJ2-3; no clear D. Germline loops: CDR1 MNHEY, CDR2 SMNVEV (reference sequence). This CDR3 region has 15 residues. Trimming stripped 2 bases from V and 2 bases from J, with 11 bases between. The CDR3 nucleotides are TGTGCCAGCAGTTTAGTTCGCGTCTCCACAGATACGCAGTATTTT. The encoded protein is CASSLVRVSTDTQYF.

In its sample, this clonotype was seen a few times. Sequence at one end of the junction differs from germline and may be a read error. The CDR3 spells CASSEATGTSPNF. The CDR3 coding sequence is TGTGCCAGCAGTGAAGCCACCGGGACTAGCCCCAATTTT. V and J are TRBV6-1 and TRBJ1-5, with D possibly being TRBD1 (5 bases). From germline, CDR1 is MNHNS and CDR2 SASEGT. The CDR3 is made up of 13 amino acids.

To note about this clonotype: One end of the junction varies from germline; a read error may be responsible. The chain uses TRBV6-2 or TRBV6-3 and TRBJ2-2; no definite D call. Germline V gene data show CDR1 as MNHEY and CDR2 as SVGEGT. This CDR3 has 14 residues. In nucleotides, the CDR3 is TGTACCAGCAGTGTGGATAGGAACACCGGGGAGCTGTTTTTT. It specifies CTSSVDRNTGELFF.

At least ten counts were recorded for this clonotype. The rearrangement uses TRBV7-8 and TRBJ1-5; D may be TRBD1 (5 bases). Germline V gives CDR1 SGHVS, CDR2 FQNEAQ. The CDR3 runs to 15 residues. Trimming cost V 5 bases and J 11 bases, with 22 bases left between them. CDR3 bases: TGTGCCAGCAGCCTCTCGAACGGAGCCGGGGGGACCCAGCATTTT. Its protein product is CASSLSNGAGGTQHF.

The sample holds many counts of this clonotype. The chain carries TRBV28 and TRBJ1-4; TRBD1 matches 10 bases. With V trimmed by 5 bases and J by 2 bases, 8 bases remained unmatched. Germline CDR1 and CDR2: MDHEN and SYDVKM. This CDR3 comprises 17 residues. As DNA, the CDR3 is TGTGCCAGCAGTGCCCCGGGACAGGGGACGACTAATGAAAAACTGTTTTTT. Translation gives CASSAPGQGTTNEKLFF.

In its sample, this clonotype was seen many times. The rearrangement uses TRBV24-1 and TRBJ2-1, with 10 positions matching TRBD2. Germline CDR1 and CDR2: KGHDR and SFDVKD. CDR3 size: 16 residues. V was pared by 7 bases and J by 0 bases, with 5 bases of the junction left unmatched. The DNA for the CDR3 is TGTGCCACCAGACTTCGACTAGCGGGCTCCTACAATGAGCAGTTCTTC. This codes for CATRLRLAGSYNEQFF.

This clonotype was observed many times. This chain joins TRBV6-2 or TRBV6-3 and TRBJ1-5, with no clear D. The V gene's germline CDR1 is MNHEY and CDR2 SVGEGT. With 2 bases removed from V and 3 bases from J, the gap between germline ends came to 11 bases. The CDR3 has 15 residues. The CDR3 nucleotides read TGTGCCAGCAGTTACCGTTGGACGGCCAATCAGCCCCAGCATTTT. Its translation: CASSYRWTANQPQHF.

On this clonotype: Just one base apart from a much larger clone, this may be a read error. The CDR3 DNA sequence: TGTACCAGCAGCCTCCCTACGGGAGTTCACACTGAAGCTTTCTTT. It encodes CTSSLPTGVHTEAFF. This sequence joins TRBV7-9 and TRBJ1-1; D is unclear. This CDR3 contains 15 residues. Germline CDR1 reads SEHNR; CDR2 reads FQNEAQ (reference sequence). Supplemented by reference TRBV7-9 and TRBJ1-1, the full variable domain reads DTGVSQNPRHKITKRGQNVTFRCDPISEHNRLYWYRQTLGQGPEFLTYFQNEAQLEKSRLLSDRFSAERPKGSFSTLEIQRTEQGDSAMYLCTSSLPTGVHTEAFFGQGTRLTVV.

This clonotype was counted between two and nine times. This sequence joins TRBV6-2 or TRBV6-3 and TRBJ2-1; no clear D. This CDR3 has 15 amino acids. Germline-derived CDR1 and CDR2 are MNHEY and SVGEGT. Between the trimmed V and J ends, which lost 6 bases and 12 bases, there was a span of 24 bases. CDR3 DNA sequence: TGTGCCAGCAGCGAGCTACACAATACGGAAAAGGGGCAGTTCTTC. Its translation: CASSELHNTEKGQFF.